This TCR beta chain was obtained from a study of cytomegalovirus exposure and HLA in healthy donors. The study, taken as a whole, reports: The investigators catalogued 164 TCR beta chains as cytomegalovirus-associated. Data from an earlier analysis indicated that most TCR beta V segments were productive either about 87% or about 30% of the time. HLA alleles showed associations with about 15,000 TCR beta sequences in a later analysis, at a 0.05 false discovery rate. Researchers reported that a few CMV-associated chains were confirmed in vitro as CMV antigen-specific.

Germline loops: CDR1 SEHNR, CDR2 FQNEAQ (reference sequence). The length of the CDR3 is 16 residues. This clone is a singleton in its sample. What it recognizes is unknown. Relative to the germline gene, one junction end is altered; a read error may explain this. The primer mix had 60 Vbeta and 13 Jbeta primers. Method: immunoSEQ multiplex PCR; TCRdb's copy keeps in-frame clones and lacks some. The repertoire consists of 250,000 to 350,000 clones, with 86% occurring once and the leading ten covering less than 4%. The sequenced material came from PBMCs. This receptor was taken from a man aged 40-50 years in good health and CMV-seropositive. V gene TRBV7-9 combines with J gene TRBJ2-7; 11 bases fit TRBD2. CDR3 residues: CSSSLGYGTSGGEQYF. CDR3 sequence (DNA): TGTTCCAGCAGCCTAGGATATGGGACTAGCGGAGGGGAGCAGTACTTC.